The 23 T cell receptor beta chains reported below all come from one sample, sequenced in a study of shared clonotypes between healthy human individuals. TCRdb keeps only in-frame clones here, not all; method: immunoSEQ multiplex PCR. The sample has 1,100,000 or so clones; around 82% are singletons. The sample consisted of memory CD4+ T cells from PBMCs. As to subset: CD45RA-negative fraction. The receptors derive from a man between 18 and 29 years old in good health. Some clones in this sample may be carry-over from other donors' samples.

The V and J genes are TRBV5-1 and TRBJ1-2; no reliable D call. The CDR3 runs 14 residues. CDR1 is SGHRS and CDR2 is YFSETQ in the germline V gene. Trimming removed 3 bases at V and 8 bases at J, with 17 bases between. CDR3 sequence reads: CASSSDPGKGGYTF. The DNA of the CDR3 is TGCGCCAGCAGCTCGGACCCCGGGAAAGGAGGCTACACCTTC.

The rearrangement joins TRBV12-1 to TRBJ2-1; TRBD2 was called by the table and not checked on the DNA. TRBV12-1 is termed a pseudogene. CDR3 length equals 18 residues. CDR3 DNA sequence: TGTGCCAGCAGCTTTGGAACCCATAAAAGGACTACCCACAATGAGCAGTTCTTC. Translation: CASSFGTHKRTTHNEQFF.

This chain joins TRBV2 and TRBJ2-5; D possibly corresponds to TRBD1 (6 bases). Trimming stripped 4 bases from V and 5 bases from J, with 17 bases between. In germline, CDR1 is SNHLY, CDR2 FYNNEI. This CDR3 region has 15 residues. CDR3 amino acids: CASSGHRDTRETQYF. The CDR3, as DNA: TGTGCCAGCAGTGGACACAGGGATACCAGGGAGACCCAGTACTTC.

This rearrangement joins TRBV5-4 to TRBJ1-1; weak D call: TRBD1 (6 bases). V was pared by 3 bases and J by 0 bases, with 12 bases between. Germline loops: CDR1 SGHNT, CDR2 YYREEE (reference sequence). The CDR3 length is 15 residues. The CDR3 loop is CASSSLDRLNTEAFF. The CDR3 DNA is TGTGCCAGCAGCTCCCTCGACAGGCTGAACACTGAAGCTTTCTTT.

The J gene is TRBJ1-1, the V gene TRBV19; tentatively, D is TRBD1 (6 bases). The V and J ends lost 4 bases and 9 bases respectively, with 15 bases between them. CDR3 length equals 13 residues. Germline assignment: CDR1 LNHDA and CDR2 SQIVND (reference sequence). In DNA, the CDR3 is TGTGCCAGTAGTAGACAGGCCGGTGAGAAAGCTTTCTTT. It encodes CASSRQAGEKAFF. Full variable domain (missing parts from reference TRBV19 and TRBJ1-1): DGGITQSPKYLFRKEGQNVTLSCEQNLNHDAMYWYRQDPGQGLRLIYYSQIVNDFQKGDIAEGYSVSREKKESFPLTVTSAQKNPTAFYLCASSRQAGEKAFFGQGTRLTVV.

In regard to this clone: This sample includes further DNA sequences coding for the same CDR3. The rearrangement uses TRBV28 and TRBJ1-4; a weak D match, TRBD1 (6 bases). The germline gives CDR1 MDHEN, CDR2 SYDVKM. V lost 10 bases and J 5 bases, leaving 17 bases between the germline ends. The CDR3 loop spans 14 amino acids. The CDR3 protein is CATSRGGGNEKLFF. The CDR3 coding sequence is TGTGCCACATCCAGGGGAGGAGGGAATGAAAAACTGTTTTTT.

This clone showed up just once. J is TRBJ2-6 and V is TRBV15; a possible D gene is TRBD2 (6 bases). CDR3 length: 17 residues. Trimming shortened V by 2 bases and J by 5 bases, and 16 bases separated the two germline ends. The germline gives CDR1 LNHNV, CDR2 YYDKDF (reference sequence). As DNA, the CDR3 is TGTGCCACCAGCAGATGGGCGGGATTGCCTTGGGCCAACGTCCTGACTTTC. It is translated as CATSRWAGLPWANVLTF.

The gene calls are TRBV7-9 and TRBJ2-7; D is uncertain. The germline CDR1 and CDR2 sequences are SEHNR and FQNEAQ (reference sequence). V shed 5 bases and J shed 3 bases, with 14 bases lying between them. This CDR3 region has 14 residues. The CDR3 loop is CASSPTEANYEQYF. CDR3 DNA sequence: TGTGCCAGCAGCCCCACGGAAGCAAACTACGAGCAGTACTTC.

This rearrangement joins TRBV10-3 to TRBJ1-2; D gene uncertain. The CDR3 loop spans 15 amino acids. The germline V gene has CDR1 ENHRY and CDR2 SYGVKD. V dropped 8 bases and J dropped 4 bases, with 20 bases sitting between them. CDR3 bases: TGTGCCATCCACCCGGGCCTTGATTCCCCCTATGGCTACACCTTC. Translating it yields CAIHPGLDSPYGYTF.

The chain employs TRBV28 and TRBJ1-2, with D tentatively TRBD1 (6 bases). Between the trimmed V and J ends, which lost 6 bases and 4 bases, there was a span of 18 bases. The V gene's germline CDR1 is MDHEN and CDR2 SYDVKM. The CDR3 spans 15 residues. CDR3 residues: CASRPTPGASYGYTF. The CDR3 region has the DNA TGTGCCAGCAGACCAACCCCAGGGGCAAGCTATGGCTACACCTTC.

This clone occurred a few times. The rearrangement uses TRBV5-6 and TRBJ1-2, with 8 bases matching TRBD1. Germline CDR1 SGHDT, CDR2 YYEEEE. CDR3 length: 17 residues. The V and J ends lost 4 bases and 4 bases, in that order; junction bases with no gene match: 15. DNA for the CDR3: TGTGCCAGCAGCCCCTCCGGACAGGGACCAACTACCTATGGCTACACCTTC. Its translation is CASSPSGQGPTTYGYTF. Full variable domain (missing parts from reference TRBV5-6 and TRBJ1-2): DAGVTQSPTHLIKTRGQQVTLRCSPKSGHDTVSWYQQALGQGPQFIFQYYEEEERQRGNFPDRFSGHQFPNYSSELNVNALLLGDSALYLCASSPSGQGPTTYGYTFGSGTRLTVV.

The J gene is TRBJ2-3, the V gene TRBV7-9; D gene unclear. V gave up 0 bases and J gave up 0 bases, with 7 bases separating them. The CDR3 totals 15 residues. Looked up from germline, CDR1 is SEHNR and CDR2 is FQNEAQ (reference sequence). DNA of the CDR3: TGTGCCAGCAGCTTAGCGGAGCGAAGCACAGATACGCAGTATTTT. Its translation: CASSLAERSTDTQYF.

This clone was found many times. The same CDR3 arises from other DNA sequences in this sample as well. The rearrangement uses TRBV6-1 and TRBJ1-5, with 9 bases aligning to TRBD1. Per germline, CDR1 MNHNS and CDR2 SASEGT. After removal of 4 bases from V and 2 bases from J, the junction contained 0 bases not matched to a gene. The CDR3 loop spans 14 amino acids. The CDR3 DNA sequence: TGTGCCAGCAGTGGGACAGGGGGCAATCAGCCCCAGCATTTT. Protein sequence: CASSGTGGNQPQHF.

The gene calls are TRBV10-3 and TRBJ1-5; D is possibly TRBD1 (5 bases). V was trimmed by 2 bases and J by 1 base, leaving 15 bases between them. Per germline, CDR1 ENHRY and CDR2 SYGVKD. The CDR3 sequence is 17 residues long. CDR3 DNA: TGTGCCATCAGTGAGAGGGACCGGGGGGTGAGCAATCAGCCCCAGCATTTT. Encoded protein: CAISERDRGVSNQPQHF.

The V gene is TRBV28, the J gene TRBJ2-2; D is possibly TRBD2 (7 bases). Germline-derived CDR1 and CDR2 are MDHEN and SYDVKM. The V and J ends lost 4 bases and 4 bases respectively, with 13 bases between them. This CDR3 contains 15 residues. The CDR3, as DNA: TGTGCCAGCAGTTCCGAGGGGGAGGGCACCGGGGAGCTGTTTTTT. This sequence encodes CASSSEGEGTGELFF.

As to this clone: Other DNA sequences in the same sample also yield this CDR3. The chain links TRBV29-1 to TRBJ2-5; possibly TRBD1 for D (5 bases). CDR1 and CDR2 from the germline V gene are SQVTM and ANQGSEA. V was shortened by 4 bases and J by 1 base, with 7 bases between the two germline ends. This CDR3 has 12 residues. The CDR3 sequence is CSVVRAQETQYF. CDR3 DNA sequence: TGCAGCGTTGTCAGGGCCCAAGAGACCCAGTACTTC.

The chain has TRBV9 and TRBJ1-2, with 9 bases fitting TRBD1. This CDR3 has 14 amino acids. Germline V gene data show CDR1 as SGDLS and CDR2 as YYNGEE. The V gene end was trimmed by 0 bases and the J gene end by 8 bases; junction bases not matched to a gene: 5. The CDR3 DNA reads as TGTGCCAGCAGCGTAGGGGACAGGGATCCCGGCTACACCTTC. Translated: CASSVGDRDPGYTF. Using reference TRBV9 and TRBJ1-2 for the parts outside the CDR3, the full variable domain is DSGVTQTPKHLITATGQRVTLRCSPRSGDLSVYWYQQSLDQGLQFLIQYYNGEERAKGNILERFSAQQFPDLHSELNLSSLELGDSALYFCASSVGDRDPGYTFGSGTRLTVV.

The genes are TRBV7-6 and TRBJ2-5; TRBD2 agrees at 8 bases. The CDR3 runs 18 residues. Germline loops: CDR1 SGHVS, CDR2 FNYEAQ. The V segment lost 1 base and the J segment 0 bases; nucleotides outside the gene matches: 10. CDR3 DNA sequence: TGTGCCAGCAGCTTAGTCAGCCGGACTAGCTATTACCAAGAGACCCAGTACTTC. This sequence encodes CASSLVSRTSYYQETQYF.

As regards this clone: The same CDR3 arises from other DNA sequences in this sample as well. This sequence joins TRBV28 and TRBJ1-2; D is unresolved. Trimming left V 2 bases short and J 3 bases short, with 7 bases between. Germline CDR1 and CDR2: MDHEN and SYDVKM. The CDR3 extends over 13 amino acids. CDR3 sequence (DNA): TGTGCCAGCAGTTTAGTCGGGGACTATGGCTACACCTTC. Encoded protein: CASSLVGDYGYTF.

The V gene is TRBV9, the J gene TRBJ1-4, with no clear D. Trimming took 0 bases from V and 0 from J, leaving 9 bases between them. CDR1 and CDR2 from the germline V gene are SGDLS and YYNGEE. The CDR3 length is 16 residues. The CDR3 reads CASSVAGFSTNEKLFF. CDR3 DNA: TGTGCCAGCAGCGTAGCGGGGTTTTCAACTAATGAAAAACTGTTTTTT.

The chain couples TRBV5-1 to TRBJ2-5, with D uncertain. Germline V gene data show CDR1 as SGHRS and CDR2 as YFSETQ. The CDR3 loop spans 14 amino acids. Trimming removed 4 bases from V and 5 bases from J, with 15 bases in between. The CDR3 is CASSRSLPWETQYF. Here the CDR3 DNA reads TGCGCCAGCAGCCGATCTCTTCCTTGGGAGACCCAGTACTTC.

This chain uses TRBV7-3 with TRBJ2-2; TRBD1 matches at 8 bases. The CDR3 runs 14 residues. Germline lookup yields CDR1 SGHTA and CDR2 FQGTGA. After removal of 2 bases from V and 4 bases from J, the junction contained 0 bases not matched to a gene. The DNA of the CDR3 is TGTGCCAGCAGCTTACAGGGGGCCACCGGGGAGCTGTTTTTT. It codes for CASSLQGATGELFF.

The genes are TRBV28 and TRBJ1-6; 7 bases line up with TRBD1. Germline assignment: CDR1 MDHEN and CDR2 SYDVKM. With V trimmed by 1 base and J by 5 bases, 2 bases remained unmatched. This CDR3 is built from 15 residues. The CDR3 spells CASSLLGQNNSPLHF. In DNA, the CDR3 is TGTGCCAGCAGTTTATTGGGACAGAATAATTCACCCCTCCACTTT.